This T cell receptor beta chain emerged from a study of response to subunit inactivated influenza vaccine. Broader study findings: New T cells are recruited in small numbers by each seasonal influenza vaccination, according to the authors' suggestion.

V was cut by 5 bases and J by 5 bases, with 9 bases left in between. This CDR3 is 13 amino acids long. Germline CDR1 reads MDHEN; CDR2 reads SYDVKM. TCRdb re-derived calls from the RT-PCR reads in MiXCR, one entry per CDR3 protein. The table includes about 610,000 distinct CDR3 sequences, about 15% detected once. This clonotype was picked up many times. Its antigen is still unknown. Here the sequenced sample was PBMCs from blood, taken 11 to 12 days after vaccination. J is TRBJ1-4 and V is TRBV28; D call uncertain. The receptor was derived from a man between 45 and 60 years old who received an inactivated influenza vaccine. CDR3 DNA sequence: TGTGCCAGCAGTCGCACACTAAATGAAAAACTGTTTTTT. Protein sequence: CASSRTLNEKLFF.